This TCR beta chain was profiled in a study of blood T cell repertoires in COVID-19. At the level of the study: T cells, B-cell-depleted T cells, or PBMCs provided the cDNA or gDNA that served as material.

The CDR3 loop spans 15 amino acids. Trimming pared 3 bases from V and 2 bases from J, leaving 14 bases between. CDR1 is SGDLS and CDR2 is YYNGEE in the germline V gene. Per the authors' pipeline: Nucleated cell counts were estimated from reference gene primer amplification. Clones were sequenced by immunoSEQ multiplex PCR, and TCRdb holds only the in-frame ones, with some missing. V, J and clone size were drawn from that table, and D and trimming were deduced from the DNA. Of around 230,000 clones in the sample, roughly 87% were seen once. The specimen sequenced was peripheral blood. This sequence was found in a man aged 60-69 years who had recovered from COVID-19. The chain has TRBV9 and TRBJ1-2; the D gene is possibly TRBD1 (6 bases). In nucleotides, the CDR3 is TGTGCCAGCAGCGGCGGACAGACAGTAAACTATGGCTACACCTTC. Encoded protein: CASSGGQTVNYGYTF.